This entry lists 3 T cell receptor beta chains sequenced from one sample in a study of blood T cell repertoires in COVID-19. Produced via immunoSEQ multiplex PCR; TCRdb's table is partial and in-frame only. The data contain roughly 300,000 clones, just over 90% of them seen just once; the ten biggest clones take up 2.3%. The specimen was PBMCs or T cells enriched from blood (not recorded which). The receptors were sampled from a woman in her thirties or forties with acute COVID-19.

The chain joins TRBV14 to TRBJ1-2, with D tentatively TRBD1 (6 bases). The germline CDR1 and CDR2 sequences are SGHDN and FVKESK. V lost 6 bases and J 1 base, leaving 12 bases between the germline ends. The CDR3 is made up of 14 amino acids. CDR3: CASSSQGRNYGYTF. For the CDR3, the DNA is TGTGCCAGCAGTTCCCAGGGGCGTAACTATGGCTACACCTTC.

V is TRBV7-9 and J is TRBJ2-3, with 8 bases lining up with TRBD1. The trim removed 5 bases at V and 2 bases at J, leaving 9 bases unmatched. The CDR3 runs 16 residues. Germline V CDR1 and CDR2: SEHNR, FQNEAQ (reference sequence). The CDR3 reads CASSKIGTGATDTQYF. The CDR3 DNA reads TGTGCCAGCAGCAAGATCGGGACAGGCGCCACAGATACGCAGTATTTT.

The CDR3 region has the DNA TGTGCCACCAGCCGGAGGACTAGCGGGAGGGGGATGGAGACCCAGTACTTC. It is translated as CATSRRTSGRGMETQYF. The rearrangement links TRBV15 to TRBJ2-5; 15 bases map to TRBD2. The length of the CDR3 is 17 residues. J lost 5 bases, V lost 5 bases, and 9 bases had no gene match. The germline gives CDR1 LNHNV, CDR2 YYDKDF (reference sequence).